The present entry profiles one T cell receptor (beta chain) with its context. Its antigen is as yet unknown. The data are from a study of T cell repertoires in cytomegalovirus infection. Study-wide background: Public signatures in TCR beta pointed to CMV infection and matching HLA type.

The CDR3 spans 17 residues. The ends lost 5 bases at V and 5 bases at J; junction bases unmatched: 12. The germline gives CDR1 SEHNR, CDR2 FQNEAQ (reference sequence). TCRdb ran MiXCR on the reads and lists one entry per CDR3 protein. The sample consists of roughly 990,000 distinct CDR3 sequences, less than 35% of them appearing once. The sample here was cultured CD8+ T cells from PBMCs, taken from culture after CMV antigen stimulation. This TCR was sampled from a human donor in good health (CMV status not recorded). Some clones in this sample may be carry-over from other donors' samples. This rearrangement joins TRBV7-9 to TRBJ2-1; 10 bases align to TRBD2. The CDR3 DNA sequence: TGTGCCAGCAGCCCATCTCTCGGGCTAGCGGGGGACAATGAGCAGTTCTTC. Protein: CASSPSLGLAGDNEQFF.